Listed here are 26 T cell receptor beta chains from one sample, sequenced in a study of post-analysis software for immune sequencing data. The study's findings and limits: The study found TRBV5-6, TRBV5-1 and TRBV20-1 among five TRBV segments more frequent in patients than controls.

Their antigen targets remain unknown. cDNA libraries for TCR beta contained unique molecular identifiers. TCRdb re-derived calls from the PCR reads in MiXCR, one entry per CDR3 protein. This table holds hundreds of thousands of distinct CDR3 sequences, approximately 59% found once. What was sequenced was blood. The receptor source for this set is a girl aged 2 to 10 with multiple sclerosis.

This rearrangement joins TRBV6-1 to TRBJ2-4; D perhaps matches TRBD2 (6 bases). The DNA end lines up better with TRBJ2-5; the J call may be wrong. The CDR3 totals 13 residues. Germline V CDR1 and CDR2: MNHNS, SASEGT. The CDR3 nucleotides are TGTGCCAGCAGAACACTGGGAGGTCAGACCCAGTACTTC. Amino acid sequence: CASRTLGGQTQYF.

This chain joins TRBV6-5 and TRBJ1-1, with a weak D call TRBD1 (5 bases). The ends were cut back, 2 bases at V and 4 bases at J, with 14 bases in the middle. CDR1 is MNHEY and CDR2 is SVGAGI in the germline V gene. This CDR3 is built from 15 residues. CDR3 protein: CASSYTGGLCTEAFF. The CDR3 bases are TGTGCCAGCAGTTACACCGGGGGACTCTGCACTGAAGCTTTCTTT.

The chain combines TRBV27 with TRBJ2-5, with 11 bases that match TRBD1. The assigned J gene may be wrong: the sequence end matches TRBJ2-7 better. Germline V lookup: CDR1 MNHEY, CDR2 SMNVEV (reference sequence). The CDR3 consists of 15 residues. The CDR3 coding sequence is TGTGCCAGCAGAAAAGCAGGACAGGGGGCTGGCGAGCAGTACTTC. This gives the protein CASRKAGQGAGEQYF.

The V and J genes are TRBV29-1 and TRBJ1-4, with D possibly being TRBD1 (6 bases). Germline lookup yields CDR1 SQVTM and CDR2 ANQGSEA. With 7 bases removed from V and 5 bases from J, the gap between germline ends came to 8 bases. The CDR3 totals 11 residues. DNA for the CDR3: TGCAGCGCCACAGGGAATGAAAAACTGTTTTTT. This sequence encodes CSATGNEKLFF.

V and J are TRBV13 and TRBJ2-3; D is possibly TRBD2 (6 bases). The V gene's germline CDR1 is PRHDT and CDR2 FYEKMQ (reference sequence). The CDR3 runs 16 residues. Trimming left V 2 bases short and J 0 bases short, with 12 bases between. CDR3 sequence (DNA): TGTGCCAGCAGCTTAACCCTCGGGACTAGCACAGATACGCAGTATTTT. Its protein product is CASSLTLGTSTDTQYF.

The V call is TRBV10-2, the J call TRBJ2-7; TRBD2 agrees at 10 bases. The CDR3 extends over 14 amino acids. CDR1 WSHSY and CDR2 SAAADI come from the germline V gene. The V and J ends lost 5 bases and 6 bases, in that order; junction bases with no gene match: 7. Here the CDR3 DNA reads TGCGCCAGCAGTCGGTCTAGCGGGAGCTTCGAGCAGTACTTC. Translating it yields CASSRSSGSFEQYF.

This chain connects TRBV10-3 to TRBJ2-3; 13 nucleotides agree with TRBD2. The V segment lost 8 bases and the J segment 3 bases; nucleotides outside the gene matches: 2. The CDR3 extends over 14 amino acids. CDR1 is ENHRY, CDR2 SYGVKD, per germline. For the CDR3, the DNA is TGTGCCATCCGACTAGCGGGAGGTACAGATACGCAGTATTTT. It codes for CAIRLAGGTDTQYF.

V usage is TRBV9 and J usage is TRBJ2-3; 9 bases are a match to TRBD2. V shed 0 bases and J 3 bases; nucleotides not matched to a gene: 5. CDR3 length: 16 amino acids. CDR1 and CDR2 (germline): SGDLS, YYNGEE. The CDR3 bases are TGTGCCAGCAGCGTAGACCCTAGCGGGAAAACAGATACGCAGTATTTT. This codes for CASSVDPSGKTDTQYF.

This clonotype was detected only a few times. The rearrangement joins TRBV29-1 to TRBJ2-7, with 8 nucleotides matching TRBD2. The CDR3 is 13 residues long. The germline CDR1 and CDR2 sequences are SQVTM and ANQGSEA. J was trimmed by 2 bases and V by 4 bases; bases with no gene match: 4. CDR3 sequence (DNA): TGCAGCGTTGTAGCGGGGACTCCCTACGAGCAGTACTTC. Its translation: CSVVAGTPYEQYF.

This clonotype has more than one count but fewer than ten. The chain joins TRBV7-2 to TRBJ2-1; no clear D gene. V was pared by 3 bases and J by 6 bases, with 12 bases between. This CDR3 has 14 residues. CDR1 is SGHTA and CDR2 is FQGNSA in the germline V gene. In DNA form, the CDR3 reads TGTGCCAGCAGCTTGGCGGAGTCCGGCAATGAGCAGTTCTTC. Translated, it gives CASSLAESGNEQFF.

This clonotype appeared a single time. The V and J genes are TRBV3-1 and TRBJ2-1; D may be TRBD1 or TRBD2 (5 bases each). The CDR3 has 15 amino acids. V was cut by 0 bases and J by 9 bases, with 15 bases left in between. Germline loops: CDR1 LGHDT, CDR2 YNNKEL (reference sequence). This chain's CDR3 is CASSQDNEGLVEQFF. In DNA form, the CDR3 reads TGTGCCAGCAGCCAAGATAACGAGGGGTTGGTTGAGCAGTTCTTC.

The chain joins TRBV20-1 to TRBJ1-2; possibly TRBD1 for D (6 bases). Germline loops: CDR1 DFQATT, CDR2 SNEGSKA (reference sequence). V lost 0 bases to trimming and J lost 4 bases, with 15 bases between them. The CDR3 has 15 amino acids. In DNA, the CDR3 is TGCAGTGCTAGAGATCCGAAACAGGGAGTCTATGGCTACACCTTC. This encodes CSARDPKQGVYGYTF.

V gene TRBV27 combines with J gene TRBJ2-7; D remains unclear. Germline-derived CDR1 and CDR2 are MNHEY and SMNVEV (reference sequence). The CDR3 loop spans 15 amino acids. The germline V and J ends were trimmed by 3 bases and 4 bases, with 16 bases remaining between them. In DNA, the CDR3 is TGTGCCAGCAGTTTTTCGGACCGTCTGGGTTACGAGCAGTACTTC. Amino acid sequence: CASSFSDRLGYEQYF.

The gene calls are TRBV7-2 and TRBJ1-5; D is undetermined. The CDR3 covers 15 residues. CDR1 is SGHTA and CDR2 is FQGNSA in the germline V gene. Between the trimmed V and J ends, which lost 3 bases and 8 bases, there was a span of 17 bases. The CDR3 DNA is TGTGCCAGCAGCTTCCGCTACGGTCTTGGGGAGCCCCAGCATTTT. Encoded protein: CASSFRYGLGEPQHF.

This chain joins TRBV20-1 and TRBJ2-1; D possibly uses TRBD1 or TRBD2 (6 bases each). V was pared by 3 bases and J by 9 bases, with 12 bases between. The CDR3 is 12 amino acids. Germline-derived CDR1 and CDR2 are DFQATT and SNEGSKA (reference sequence). The DNA for the CDR3 is TGCAGTGCTAGGGAGGGGGGAGCTGAGCAGTTCTTC. Protein: CSAREGGAEQFF.

The sample holds a few counts of this clonotype. The chain links TRBV12-3 or TRBV12-4 to TRBJ2-3; D call uncertain. V dropped 3 bases and J dropped 6 bases, with 13 bases sitting between them. There are 14 residues in the CDR3. DNA of the CDR3: TGTGCCAGCAGTTTCGGTTACGGTGGGGATACGCAGTATTTT. It is translated as CASSFGYGGDTQYF.

V gene TRBV12-3 or TRBV12-4 combines with J gene TRBJ1-1; D possibly corresponds to TRBD1 (5 bases). The V gene lost 6 bases and the J gene lost 3 bases, with 17 bases spanning the gap. The CDR3 consists of 15 residues. The CDR3 DNA is TGTGCCAGCAGCTCGGCCCCAGGGTTTTACACTGAAGCTTTCTTT. It codes for CASSSAPGFYTEAFF.

The V gene is TRBV29-1, the J gene TRBJ2-3, with 9 bases lining up with TRBD1. The germline V gene encodes CDR1 SQVTM and CDR2 ANQGSEA. CDR3 size: 16 residues. The junction had 12 bases not matched to a gene; V was cut back by 3 bases and J by 5 bases. CDR3 region: CSVDPAFTGGIDTQYF. The CDR3 coding sequence is TGCAGCGTTGACCCCGCCTTCACAGGGGGCATAGATACGCAGTATTTT.

This clonotype was seen only once. V usage is TRBV5-1 and J usage is TRBJ1-5; D remains ambiguous. The CDR3 extends over 13 amino acids. CDR1 is SGHRS, CDR2 YFSETQ, per germline. Trimming took 0 bases from V and 7 from J, leaving 8 bases between them. CDR3 DNA: TGCGCCAGCAGCTTGGAAGGTGAGCAGCCCCAGCATTTT. Translation: CASSLEGEQPQHF.

V usage is TRBV30 and J usage is TRBJ2-1, with D unresolved. The CDR3 is made up of 14 amino acids. V was pared by 1 base and J by 5 bases, with 12 bases between. Germline V gives CDR1 GTSNPN, CDR2 SVGIG (reference sequence). The CDR3 nucleotides read TGTGCCTGGAGTGGTGGGTCGCTAAACAATGAGCAGTTCTTC. Its protein product is CAWSGGSLNNEQFF.

This sequence joins TRBV9 and TRBJ2-2; the D gene is possibly TRBD2 (6 bases). Germline V gene lookup returns CDR1 SGDLS and CDR2 YYNGEE. V was trimmed by 5 bases and J by 1 base, leaving 9 bases between them. There are 14 residues in the CDR3. CDR3 in DNA: TGTGCCAGCAGGTGGGGGGAGAACACCGGGGAGCTGTTTTTT. It codes for CASRWGENTGELFF.

The genes are TRBV4-3 and TRBJ1-5; D uncertain. CDR3 length: 17 residues. In germline, CDR1 is LGHNA, CDR2 YSLEER. The V end was cut by 0 bases, the J end by 6 bases, with 18 bases between. CDR3 region: CASSQDGAGSGAQPQHF. The CDR3 DNA is TGCGCCAGCAGCCAAGATGGAGCGGGAAGCGGTGCTCAGCCCCAGCATTTT.

A few counts support this clonotype. This sequence joins TRBV12-3 or TRBV12-4 and TRBJ2-7, with D perhaps being TRBD1 or TRBD2 (5 bases each). V was clipped by 0 bases and J by 4 bases, with 16 bases between them. CDR3 size: 16 residues. The CDR3 spells CASSLALLGRNYEQYF. The DNA for the CDR3 is TGTGCCAGCAGTTTAGCGCTTTTGGGACGGAATTACGAGCAGTACTTC.

This clonotype was detected a few times. This chain links TRBV29-1 with TRBJ2-5; 7 bases agree with TRBD1. The CDR3 totals 15 residues. Germline values: CDR1 SQVTM, CDR2 ANQGSEA. The V gene end was trimmed by 0 bases and the J gene end by 5 bases; junction bases not matched to a gene: 9. This CDR3 is CSVEDLAGGRETQYF. In DNA form, the CDR3 reads TGCAGCGTTGAAGATCTGGCAGGGGGTAGGGAGACCCAGTACTTC.

This sequence joins TRBV5-1 and TRBJ2-3, with D possibly matching TRBD1 (5 bases). Looked up from germline, CDR1 is SGHRS and CDR2 is YFSETQ. V gave up 0 bases and J gave up 4 bases, with 9 bases separating them. The CDR3 has 14 residues. In DNA form, the CDR3 reads TGCGCCAGCAGCTTGGCCCCACAGGCAGATACGCAGTATTTT. It yields the protein CASSLAPQADTQYF.

V usage is TRBV6-6 and J usage is TRBJ2-3, with 13 bases that match TRBD2. The V and J ends lost 6 bases and 5 bases, in that order; junction bases with no gene match: 5. Germline CDR1 is MNHNY and CDR2 is SVGAGI (reference sequence). CDR3 length equals 15 residues. In nucleotides, the CDR3 is TGTGCCAGCAGCGGACTAGCGGGGGCAAAAGATACGCAGTATTTT. This codes for CASSGLAGAKDTQYF.